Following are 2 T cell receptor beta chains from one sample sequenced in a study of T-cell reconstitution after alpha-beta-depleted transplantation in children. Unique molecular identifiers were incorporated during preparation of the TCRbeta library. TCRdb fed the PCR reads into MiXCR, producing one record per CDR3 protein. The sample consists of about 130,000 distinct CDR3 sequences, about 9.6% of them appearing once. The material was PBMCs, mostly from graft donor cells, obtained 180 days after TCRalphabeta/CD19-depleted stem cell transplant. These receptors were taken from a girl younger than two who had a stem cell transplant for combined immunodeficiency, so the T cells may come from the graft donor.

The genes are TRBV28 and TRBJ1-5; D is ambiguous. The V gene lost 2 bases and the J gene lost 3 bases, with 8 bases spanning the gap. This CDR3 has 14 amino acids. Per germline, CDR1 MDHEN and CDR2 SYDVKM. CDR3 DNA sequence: TGTGCCAGCAGTTTAGAATACCACAATCAGCCCCAGCATTTT. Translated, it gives CASSLEYHNQPQHF. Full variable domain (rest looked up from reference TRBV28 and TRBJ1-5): DVKVTQSSRYLVKRTGEKVFLECVQDMDHENMFWYRQDPGLGLRLIYFSYDVKMKEKGDIPEGYSVSREKKERFSLILESASTNQTSMYLCASSLEYHNQPQHFGDGTRLSIL.

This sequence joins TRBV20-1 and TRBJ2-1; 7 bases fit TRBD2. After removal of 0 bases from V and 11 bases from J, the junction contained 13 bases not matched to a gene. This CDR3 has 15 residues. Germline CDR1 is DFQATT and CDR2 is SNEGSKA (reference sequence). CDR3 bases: TGCAGTGCTAGAGACGTAGCGAGCGGGAAGGCGAAGCAGTTCTTC. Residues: CSARDVASGKAKQFF.